This entry lists 30 T cell receptor beta chains sequenced from one sample in a study of cytomegalovirus exposure and HLA in healthy donors. With 60 Vbeta and 13 Jbeta primers, the PCR was carried out. Only in-frame clones appear in the TCRdb table, and some are missing; sequencing was by immunoSEQ multiplex PCR. This table holds around 190,000 clones, 70% to 75% found once. The specimen was PBMCs. These receptor sequences come from a man aged 25-45 years in good health and CMV-seropositive.

As to this clone: Other nucleotide sequences in the sample specify the same CDR3. This chain uses TRBV7-3 with TRBJ2-3; possibly TRBD2 for D (6 bases). The germline gives CDR1 SGHTA, CDR2 FQGTGA. V dropped 2 bases and J dropped 0 bases, with 9 bases sitting between them. This CDR3 region has 15 residues. The CDR3 DNA reads TGTGCCAGCAGCTTAGTCGGGACTAGCACAGATACGCAGTATTTT. Protein: CASSLVGTSTDTQYF.

J is TRBJ2-7 and V is TRBV7-3, with 16 bases fitting TRBD2. After removal of 6 bases from V and 6 bases from J, the junction contained 11 bases not matched to a gene. The CDR3 covers 17 residues. CDR1 is SGHTA, CDR2 FQGTGA, per germline. The CDR3 DNA sequence: TGTGCCAGCAGTCCCGGGACTAGCGGGAGGGGCGATAGCGAGCAGTACTTC. Amino acid sequence: CASSPGTSGRGDSEQYF. The full variable domain, in which reference TRBV7-3 and TRBJ2-7 provide the parts outside the CDR3, is GAGVSQTPSNKVTEKGKYVELRCDPISGHTALYWYRQSLGQGPEFLIYFQGTGAADDSGLPNDRFFAVRPEGSVSTLKIQRTERGDSAVYLCASSPGTSGRGDSEQYFGPGTRLTVT.

This clone was seen just once. Other nucleotide sequences in the sample specify the same CDR3. This chain joins TRBV5-1 and TRBJ1-5, with 8 bases lining up with TRBD1. Germline V lookup: CDR1 SGHRS, CDR2 YFSETQ. The ends lost 4 bases at V and 6 bases at J; junction bases unmatched: 6. The CDR3 extends over 14 amino acids. The chain's CDR3 is CASSTGQGGQPQHF. DNA of the CDR3: TGCGCCAGCAGCACTGGACAGGGCGGTCAGCCCCAGCATTTT.

This sequence joins TRBV18 and TRBJ1-2, with TRBD1 matching 7 bases. The CDR3 totals 15 residues. Germline V CDR1 and CDR2: KGHSH, LQKENI. J was trimmed by 0 bases and V by 3 bases; bases with no gene match: 4. DNA of the CDR3: TGTGCCAGCTCACCTGACAGGGAAACTAACTATGGCTACACCTTC. Its protein product is CASSPDRETNYGYTF.

The chain combines TRBV5-1 with TRBJ2-7, with a possible D match to TRBD2 (6 bases). The CDR3 has 12 amino acids. Germline V CDR1 and CDR2: SGHRS, YFSETQ. V was clipped by 5 bases and J by 5 bases, with 11 bases between them. Here the CDR3 reads CASSPGGDEQYF. The CDR3 DNA reads TGCGCCAGCAGTCCCGGAGGGGACGAGCAGTACTTC.

The V and J genes are TRBV7-2 and TRBJ2-7; D is undetermined. The CDR3 spans 14 residues. Germline assignment: CDR1 SGHTA and CDR2 FQGNSA. V dropped 3 bases and J dropped 0 bases, with 9 bases sitting between them. Here the CDR3 DNA reads TGTGCCAGCAGCTTTCACGGCGGCTCCTACGAGCAGTACTTC. It yields the protein CASSFHGGSYEQYF.

The CDR3 spells CAWTKGSGANYGYTF. The CDR3 DNA sequence: TGTGCCTGGACCAAAGGGAGTGGAGCTAACTATGGCTACACCTTC. The genes are TRBV30 and TRBJ1-2, with D unresolved. Trimming took 4 bases from V and 0 from J, leaving 15 bases between them. The CDR3 loop spans 15 amino acids. The germline V gene has CDR1 GTSNPN and CDR2 SVGIG (reference sequence).

Only one count was recorded for this clone. The chain joins TRBV19 to TRBJ1-2, with 7 bases identical to TRBD1. Germline lookup yields CDR1 LNHDA and CDR2 SQIVND (reference sequence). The V and J ends lost 8 bases and 3 bases, in that order; junction bases with no gene match: 9. This CDR3 is 14 amino acids long. The CDR3: CASRSGGIDYGYTF. For the CDR3, the DNA is TGTGCCAGTCGATCAGGGGGAATAGACTATGGCTACACCTTC.

The chain couples TRBV6-1 to TRBJ1-2; D gene ambiguous. The CDR3 loop spans 13 amino acids. From germline, CDR1 is MNHNS and CDR2 SASEGT. Trimming removed 4 bases at V and 2 bases at J, with 8 bases between. CDR3 loop: CASSAGFNYGYTF. DNA of the CDR3: TGTGCCAGCAGTGCGGGATTCAACTATGGCTACACCTTC.

The V call is TRBV4-1, the J call TRBJ2-5; D unclear. The CDR3 has 13 residues. V lost 1 base and J 4 bases, leaving 7 bases between the germline ends. Germline assignment: CDR1 MGHRA and CDR2 YSYEKL. The CDR3 DNA reads as TGCGCCAGCAGCCAAGGTGTTCGAGAGACCCAGTACTTC. It specifies CASSQGVRETQYF.

A word on this clone: Other DNA variants within this sample encode the same CDR3. The chain links TRBV19 to TRBJ1-1, with a possible D match to TRBD1 (5 bases). Trimming removed 5 bases from V and 2 bases from J, with 12 bases in between. The CDR3 loop spans 14 amino acids. CDR1 LNHDA and CDR2 SQIVND come from the germline V gene (reference sequence). CDR3 amino acids: CASSSTGLNTEAFF. The CDR3 DNA sequence: TGTGCCAGTAGTTCCACAGGACTAAACACTGAAGCTTTCTTT.

This clone has only a few counts. The V gene is TRBV5-6, the J gene TRBJ2-1; 10 positions agree with TRBD1. This CDR3 has 16 residues. In germline, CDR1 is SGHDT, CDR2 YYEEEE. Trimming at V came to 4 bases and at J to 7 bases, leaving 11 bases not matched to a gene. CDR3 DNA: TGTGCCAGCAGCCGAATAGCGGACAGGGGGGATAATGAGCAGTTCTTC. It specifies CASSRIADRGDNEQFF.

The J gene is TRBJ1-2, the V gene TRBV9, with D unclear. V lost 0 bases and J 4 bases, leaving 4 bases between the germline ends. Germline values: CDR1 SGDLS, CDR2 YYNGEE. The CDR3 contains 12 residues. The CDR3 nucleotides are TGTGCCAGCAGCGTAGACGGCTATGGCTACACCTTC. This sequence encodes CASSVDGYGYTF.

This chain joins TRBV19 and TRBJ1-2; perhaps TRBD1 as D (5 bases). The CDR3 is made up of 16 amino acids. CDR1 and CDR2 (germline): LNHDA, SQIVND (reference sequence). Trimming pared 8 bases from V and 1 base from J, leaving 20 bases between. The DNA for the CDR3 is TGTGCCAGTTTTTCCCCGGACACCACCCTTAACTATGGCTACACCTTC. This encodes CASFSPDTTLNYGYTF.

This chain connects TRBV27 to TRBJ2-1; TRBD2 agrees at 12 bases. The germline V gene encodes CDR1 MNHEY and CDR2 SMNVEV (reference sequence). The CDR3 spans 16 residues. V gave up 3 bases and J gave up 5 bases; unmatched junction bases: 5. CDR3 sequence reads: CASSFLTSGRHNEQFF. Here the CDR3 DNA reads TGTGCCAGCAGTTTCCTTACTAGCGGGAGGCACAATGAGCAGTTCTTC.

CDR3 protein: CASSHGTSGPYEQYF. CDR3 coding DNA: TGTGCCAGCAGTCACGGGACTAGCGGTCCCTACGAGCAGTACTTC. The chain employs TRBV27 and TRBJ2-7; 11 positions match TRBD2. Germline V gives CDR1 MNHEY, CDR2 SMNVEV (reference sequence). The CDR3 totals 15 residues. Trimming took 5 bases from V and 2 from J; bases not matched to a gene: 5.

V usage is TRBV5-6 and J usage is TRBJ1-2, with D unclear. The CDR3 spans 16 residues. V was trimmed by 7 bases and J by 1 base, leaving 20 bases between them. Germline lookup yields CDR1 SGHDT and CDR2 YYEEEE. The CDR3 coding sequence is TGTGCCAGCCGTGCGGGGTTCGGTAGGGTTAACTATGGCTACACCTTC. As protein: CASRAGFGRVNYGYTF.

The chain links TRBV15 to TRBJ1-2, with TRBD1 matching over 7 bases. There are 15 residues in the CDR3. The V and J ends lost 5 bases and 0 bases, in that order; junction bases with no gene match: 6. Per the germline V gene, CDR1 is LNHNV and CDR2 is YYDKDF (reference sequence). The DNA of the CDR3 is TGTGCCACCAGCCGAGGGACAGCATCTAACTATGGCTACACCTTC. As protein: CATSRGTASNYGYTF.

In this sample, this clone turned up once. Other DNA sequences in the sample encode the same CDR3. The chain combines TRBV6-5 with TRBJ1-5, with 7 nucleotides matching TRBD1. Germline loops: CDR1 MNHEY, CDR2 SVGAGI. V trimming: 5 bases; J trimming: 11 bases; junction bases outside the gene matches: 9. This CDR3 has 13 residues. In DNA form, the CDR3 reads TGTGCCAGCAGTCGTTTCCCAGGGGGGTCCCAGCATTTT. As protein: CASSRFPGGSQHF.

This clone was observed a handful of times. The chain recombines TRBV6-5 with TRBJ1-2, with 7 nucleotides matching TRBD1. J was trimmed by 6 bases and V by 3 bases; bases with no gene match: 7. From germline, CDR1 is MNHEY and CDR2 SVGAGI. The length of the CDR3 is 14 residues. The CDR3 coding sequence is TGTGCCAGCAGTTATCCAGGGGGAAGGGATGGCTACACCTTC. This codes for CASSYPGGRDGYTF.

The chain combines TRBV5-6 with TRBJ2-6, with 8 bases that match TRBD1. The CDR3 totals 16 residues. The J segment lost 4 bases and the V segment lost 3 bases, leaving 6 bases of the junction unmatched. In germline, CDR1 is SGHDT, CDR2 YYEEEE. CDR3 nucleotide sequence: TGTGCCAGCAGCTCTGGGACAGGACCAGGGGCCAACGTCCTGACTTTC. It is translated as CASSSGTGPGANVLTF.

This sequence joins TRBV28 and TRBJ2-1; 9 nucleotides match TRBD1. J lost 6 bases, V lost 5 bases, and 8 bases had no gene match. The CDR3 sequence is 15 residues long. The germline gives CDR1 MDHEN, CDR2 SYDVKM. The CDR3 DNA reads TGTGCCAGCAGTCGGGGACAGGGATGGGGCAATGAGCAGTTCTTC. It yields the protein CASSRGQGWGNEQFF.

The rearrangement joins TRBV19 to TRBJ2-7, with 12 bases matching TRBD2. The CDR3 has 15 residues. Germline CDR1 LNHDA, CDR2 SQIVND (reference sequence). After removal of 6 bases from V and 6 bases from J, the junction contained 9 bases not matched to a gene. CDR3 residues: CASRLTSGSPLEQYF. DNA of the CDR3: TGTGCCAGTAGATTGACTAGCGGGAGCCCCCTCGAGCAGTACTTC.

The table lists this clone with a count of one. The rearrangement uses TRBV9 and TRBJ2-2, with 8 positions matching TRBD1. This CDR3 comprises 16 residues. The germline CDR1 and CDR2 sequences are SGDLS and YYNGEE. Trimming at V came to 4 bases and at J to 6 bases, leaving 11 bases not matched to a gene. The CDR3 reads CASSLSRGPVPGELFF. The CDR3 bases are TGTGCCAGCAGCCTAAGCAGGGGGCCGGTCCCCGGGGAGCTGTTTTTT.

This clone was counted between two and nine times. This chain uses TRBV19 with TRBJ2-1, with D perhaps matching TRBD2 (5 bases). The CDR3 is made up of 15 amino acids. Trimming took off 3 bases at V and 6 bases at J, with 15 bases between the two ends. CDR1 LNHDA and CDR2 SQIVND come from the germline V gene (reference sequence). The CDR3 region is CASSMSLAQPNEQFF. CDR3 coding DNA: TGTGCCAGTAGTATGAGTCTAGCACAACCCAATGAGCAGTTCTTC.

Turning to this clone: Different DNA sequences within this sample yield the same CDR3. The rearrangement uses TRBV4-1 and TRBJ2-1; D may be TRBD2 (7 bases). The CDR3 has 16 residues. Trimming left V 2 bases short and J 0 bases short, with 11 bases between. Germline-derived CDR1 and CDR2 are MGHRA and YSYEKL. This chain's CDR3 is CASSQRGGSSYNEQFF. Here the CDR3 DNA reads TGCGCCAGCAGCCAAAGGGGGGGGAGCTCCTACAATGAGCAGTTCTTC.

The chain links TRBV18 to TRBJ2-7; 10 bases are a match to TRBD1. This CDR3 is 15 amino acids long. CDR1 and CDR2 from the germline V gene are KGHSH and LQKENI. V shed 6 bases, J shed 3 bases, and the junction held 8 bases outside the gene matches. The CDR3: CASSKGQGEVYEQYF. CDR3 DNA sequence: TGTGCCAGCTCGAAAGGACAGGGGGAGGTCTACGAGCAGTACTTC.

This chain links TRBV28 with TRBJ2-1; TRBD2 matches 7 bases. The germline V gene encodes CDR1 MDHEN and CDR2 SYDVKM. With V trimmed by 0 bases and J by 3 bases, 14 bases remained unmatched. The CDR3 covers 19 residues. This CDR3 is CASSLWTSLESDYYNEQFF. Written as DNA, the CDR3 is TGTGCCAGCAGTTTATGGACTAGCCTTGAATCGGATTACTACAATGAGCAGTTCTTC.

V is TRBV7-2 and J is TRBJ1-3; D unclear. CDR3 size: 16 residues. V lost 5 bases and J 0 bases, leaving 14 bases between the germline ends. The germline CDR1 and CDR2 sequences are SGHTA and FQGNSA. CDR3: CASSSLATSSGNTIYF. CDR3 in DNA: TGTGCCAGCAGCAGCTTAGCAACCTCCTCTGGAAACACCATATATTTT. Looking up the rest from reference TRBV7-2 and TRBJ1-3 gives the full variable domain: GAGVSQSPSNKVTEKGKDVELRCDPISGHTALYWYRQSLGQGLEFLIYFQGNSAPDKSGLPSDRFSAERTGGSVSTLTIQRTQQEDSAVYLCASSSLATSSGNTIYFGEGSWLTVV.

This chain joins TRBV15 and TRBJ1-5; a possible D gene is TRBD1 (6 bases). Trimming took off 1 base at V and 2 bases at J, with 15 bases between the two ends. The CDR3 runs to 17 residues. CDR1 LNHNV and CDR2 YYDKDF come from the germline V gene (reference sequence). The CDR3 loop is CATSRALGAQGNQPQHF. The CDR3 bases are TGTGCCACCAGCAGAGCATTGGGGGCGCAGGGCAATCAGCCCCAGCATTTT.